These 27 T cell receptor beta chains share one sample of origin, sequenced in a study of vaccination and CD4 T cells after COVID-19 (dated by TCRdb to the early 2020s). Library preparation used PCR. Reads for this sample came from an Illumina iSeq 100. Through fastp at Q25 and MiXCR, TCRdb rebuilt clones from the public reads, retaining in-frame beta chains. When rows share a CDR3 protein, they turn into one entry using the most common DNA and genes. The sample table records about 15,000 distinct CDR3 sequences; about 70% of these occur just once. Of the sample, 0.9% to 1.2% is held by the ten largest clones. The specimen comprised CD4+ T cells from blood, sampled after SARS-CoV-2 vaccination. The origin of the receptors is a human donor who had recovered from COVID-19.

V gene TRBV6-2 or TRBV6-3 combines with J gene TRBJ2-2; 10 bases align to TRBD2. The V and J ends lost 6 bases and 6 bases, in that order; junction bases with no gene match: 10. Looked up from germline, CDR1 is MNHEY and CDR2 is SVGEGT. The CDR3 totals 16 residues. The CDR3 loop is CASRAWTSGRPGELFF. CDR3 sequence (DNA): TGTGCCAGCAGAGCATGGACTAGCGGCAGACCCGGGGAGCTGTTTTTT.

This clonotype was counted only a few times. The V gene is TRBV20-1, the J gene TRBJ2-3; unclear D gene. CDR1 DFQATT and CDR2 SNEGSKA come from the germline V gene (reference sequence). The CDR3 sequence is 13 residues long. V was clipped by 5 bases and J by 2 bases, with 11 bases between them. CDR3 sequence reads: CSAQTEFTDTQYF. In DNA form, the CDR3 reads TGCAGTGCTCAGACGGAATTCACAGATACGCAGTATTTT.

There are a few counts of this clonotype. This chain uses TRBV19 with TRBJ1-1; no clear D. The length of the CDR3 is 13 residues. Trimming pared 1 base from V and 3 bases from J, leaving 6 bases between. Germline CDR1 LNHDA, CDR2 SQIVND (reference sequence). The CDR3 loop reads CASSIVQDTEAFF. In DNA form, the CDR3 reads TGTGCCAGTAGTATAGTTCAGGACACTGAAGCTTTCTTT.

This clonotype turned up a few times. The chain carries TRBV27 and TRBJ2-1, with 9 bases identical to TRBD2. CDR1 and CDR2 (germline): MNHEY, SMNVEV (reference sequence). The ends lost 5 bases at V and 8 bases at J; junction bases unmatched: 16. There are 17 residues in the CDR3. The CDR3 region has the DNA TGTGCCAGCAGTCGAAAAGTAGCGGGAGAACCTCGGGATGAGCAGTTCTTC. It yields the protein CASSRKVAGEPRDEQFF.

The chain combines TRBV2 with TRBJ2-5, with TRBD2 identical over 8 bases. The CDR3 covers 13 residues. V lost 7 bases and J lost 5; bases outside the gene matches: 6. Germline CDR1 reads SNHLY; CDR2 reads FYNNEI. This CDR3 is CASTQREWETQYF. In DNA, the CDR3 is TGTGCCAGCACTCAGCGGGAGTGGGAGACCCAGTACTTC.

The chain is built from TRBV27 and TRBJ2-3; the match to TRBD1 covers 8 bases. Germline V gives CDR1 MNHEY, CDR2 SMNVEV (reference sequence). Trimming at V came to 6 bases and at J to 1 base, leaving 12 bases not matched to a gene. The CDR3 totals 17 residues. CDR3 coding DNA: TGTGCCAGCAGCCATTACCCCCAGGGGGCGGGCACAGATACGCAGTATTTT. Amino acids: CASSHYPQGAGTDTQYF.

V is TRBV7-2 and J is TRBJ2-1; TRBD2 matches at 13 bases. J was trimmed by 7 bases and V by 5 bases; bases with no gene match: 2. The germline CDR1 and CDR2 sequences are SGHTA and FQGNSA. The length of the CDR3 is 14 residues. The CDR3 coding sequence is TGTGCCAGCAGCCGGACTAGCGGGAGAAATGAGCAGTTCTTC. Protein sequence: CASSRTSGRNEQFF.

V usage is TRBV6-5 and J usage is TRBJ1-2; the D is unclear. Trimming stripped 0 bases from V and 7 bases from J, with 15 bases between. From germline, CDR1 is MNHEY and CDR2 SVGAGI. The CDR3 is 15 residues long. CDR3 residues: CASSYSRWANGGYTF. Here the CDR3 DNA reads TGTGCCAGCAGTTACTCGAGATGGGCGAATGGTGGCTACACCTTC.

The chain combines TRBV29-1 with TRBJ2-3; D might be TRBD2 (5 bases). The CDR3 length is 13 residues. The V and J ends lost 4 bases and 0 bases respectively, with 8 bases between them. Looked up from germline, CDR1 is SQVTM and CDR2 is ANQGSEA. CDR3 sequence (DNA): TGCAGCGTTGCCGGACTGAGCACAGATACGCAGTATTTT. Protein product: CSVAGLSTDTQYF.

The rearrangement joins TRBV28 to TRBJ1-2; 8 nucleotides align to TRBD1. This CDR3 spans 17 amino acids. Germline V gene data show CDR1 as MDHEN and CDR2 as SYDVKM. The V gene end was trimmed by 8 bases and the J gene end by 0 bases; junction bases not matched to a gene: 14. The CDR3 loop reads CASFTGQGRGANYGYTF. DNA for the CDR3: TGTGCCAGCTTTACCGGACAGGGAAGAGGGGCTAACTATGGCTACACCTTC.

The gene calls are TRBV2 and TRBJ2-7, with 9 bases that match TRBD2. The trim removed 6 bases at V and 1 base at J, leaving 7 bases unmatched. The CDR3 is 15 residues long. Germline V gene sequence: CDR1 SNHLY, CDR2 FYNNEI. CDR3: CASSSTSGLSYEQYF. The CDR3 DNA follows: TGTGCCAGCAGCTCAACTAGCGGGCTTTCCTACGAGCAGTACTTC. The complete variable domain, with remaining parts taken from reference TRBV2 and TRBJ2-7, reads EPEVTQTPSHQVTQMGQEVILRCVPISNHLYFYWYRQILGQKVEFLVSFYNNEISEKSEIFDDQFSVERPDGSNFTLKIRSTKLEDSAMYFCASSSTSGLSYEQYFGPGTRLTVT.

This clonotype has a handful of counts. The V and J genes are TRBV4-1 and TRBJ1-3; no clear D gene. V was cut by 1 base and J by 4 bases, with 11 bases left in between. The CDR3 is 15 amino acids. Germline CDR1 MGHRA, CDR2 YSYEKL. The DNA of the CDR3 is TGCGCCAGCAGCCAAGGGCAGGCGCTGGGAAACACCATATATTTT. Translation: CASSQGQALGNTIYF.

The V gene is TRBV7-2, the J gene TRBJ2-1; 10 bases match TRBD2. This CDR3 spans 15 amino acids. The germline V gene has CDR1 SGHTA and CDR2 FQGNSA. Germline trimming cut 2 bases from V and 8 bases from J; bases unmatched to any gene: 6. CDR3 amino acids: CASSLSGTSAYEQFF. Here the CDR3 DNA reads TGTGCCAGCAGCTTATCCGGGACTAGCGCCTATGAGCAGTTCTTC.

CDR3 region: CASSLVSPHGYTF. The CDR3 DNA sequence: TGTGCCAGCAGTTTAGTTTCCCCCCATGGCTACACCTTC. The V gene is TRBV28, the J gene TRBJ1-2; D remains unclear. Germline assignment: CDR1 MDHEN and CDR2 SYDVKM. The V end lost 2 bases, the J end lost 6 bases, and 10 bases lay between the germline ends. The CDR3 is 13 residues long.

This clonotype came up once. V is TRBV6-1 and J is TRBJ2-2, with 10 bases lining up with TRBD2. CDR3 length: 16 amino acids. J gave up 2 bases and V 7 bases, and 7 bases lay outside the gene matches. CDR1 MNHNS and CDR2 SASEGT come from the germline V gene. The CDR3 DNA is TGTGCCAGCACGCGGCTACTAGCGGGAAACACCGGGGAGCTGTTTTTT. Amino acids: CASTRLLAGNTGELFF.

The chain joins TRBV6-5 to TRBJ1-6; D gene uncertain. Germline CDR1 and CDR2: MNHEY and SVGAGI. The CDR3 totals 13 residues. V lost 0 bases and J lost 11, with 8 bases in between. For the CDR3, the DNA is TGTGCCAGCAGTTACTCGACGTGGACACCCCTCCACTTT. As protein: CASSYSTWTPLHF.

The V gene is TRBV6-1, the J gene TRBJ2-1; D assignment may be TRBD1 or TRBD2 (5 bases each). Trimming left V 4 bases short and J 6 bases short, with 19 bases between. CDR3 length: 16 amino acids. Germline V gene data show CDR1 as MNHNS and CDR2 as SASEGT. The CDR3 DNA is TGTGCCAGCAGTGTCGGGACGCCCCCCAACTCCAATGAGCAGTTCTTC. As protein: CASSVGTPPNSNEQFF.

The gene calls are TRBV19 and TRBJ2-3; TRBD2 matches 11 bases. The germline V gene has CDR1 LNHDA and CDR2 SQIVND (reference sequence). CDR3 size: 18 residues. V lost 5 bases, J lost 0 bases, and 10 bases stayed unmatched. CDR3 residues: CASSGGTSGTPSTDTQYF. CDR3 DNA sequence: TGTGCCAGTAGTGGGGGGACTAGCGGAACCCCTAGCACAGATACGCAGTATTTT.

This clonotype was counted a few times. The CDR3 DNA reads as TGCAGTGCCCAAAATCAGGGGGCCCTTTACGAGCAGTACTTC. Translating it yields CSAQNQGALYEQYF. V gene TRBV20-1 combines with J gene TRBJ2-7, with 8 bases matching TRBD1. There are 14 residues in the CDR3. The germline V gene encodes CDR1 DFQATT and CDR2 SNEGSKA (reference sequence). The V segment lost 6 bases and the J segment 4 bases; nucleotides outside the gene matches: 11.

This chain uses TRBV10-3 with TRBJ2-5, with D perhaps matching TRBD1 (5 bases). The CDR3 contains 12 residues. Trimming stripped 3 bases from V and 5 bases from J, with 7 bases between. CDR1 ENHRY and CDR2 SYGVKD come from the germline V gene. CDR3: CAISEGVETQYF. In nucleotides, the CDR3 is TGTGCCATCAGTGAAGGGGTGGAGACCCAGTACTTC.

CDR3 DNA: TGTGCCAGCAGCTTGTGGGGGGCGACCGGGGAGCTGTTTTTT. Its protein is CASSLWGATGELFF. The J gene is TRBJ2-2, the V gene TRBV5-4, with D perhaps being TRBD1 or TRBD2 (6 bases each). CDR3 length: 14 amino acids. Trimming took 1 base from V and 5 from J, leaving 9 bases between them. CDR1 is SGHNT, CDR2 YYREEE, per germline (reference sequence). The entire variable domain, with the rest obtained from reference TRBV5-4 and TRBJ2-2, is as follows: ETGVTQSPTHLIKTRGQQVTLRCSSQSGHNTVSWYQQALGQGPQFIFQYYREEENGRGNFPPRFSGLQFPNYSSELNVNALELDDSALYLCASSLWGATGELFFGEGSRLTVL.

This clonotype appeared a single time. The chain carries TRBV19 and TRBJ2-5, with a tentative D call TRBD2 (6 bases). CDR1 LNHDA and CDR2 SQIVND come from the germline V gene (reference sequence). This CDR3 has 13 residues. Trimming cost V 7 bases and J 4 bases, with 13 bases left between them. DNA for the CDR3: TGTGCCAGTACGGGAGATTATAGAGAGACCCAGTACTTC. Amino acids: CASTGDYRETQYF.

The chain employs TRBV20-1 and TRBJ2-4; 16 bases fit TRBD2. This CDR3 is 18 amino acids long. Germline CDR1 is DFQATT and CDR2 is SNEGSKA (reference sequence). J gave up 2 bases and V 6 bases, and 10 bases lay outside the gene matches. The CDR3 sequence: CSATGTSGRVWSKNIQYF. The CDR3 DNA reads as TGCAGTGCCACCGGGACTAGCGGGAGGGTTTGGTCCAAAAACATTCAGTACTTC.

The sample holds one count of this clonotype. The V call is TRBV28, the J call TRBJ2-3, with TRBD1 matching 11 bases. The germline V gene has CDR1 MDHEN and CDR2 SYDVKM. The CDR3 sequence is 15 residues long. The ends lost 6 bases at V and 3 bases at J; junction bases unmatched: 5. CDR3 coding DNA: TGTGCCAGCAGCATTGGGACAGGGGGAACAGATACGCAGTATTTT. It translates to CASSIGTGGTDTQYF.

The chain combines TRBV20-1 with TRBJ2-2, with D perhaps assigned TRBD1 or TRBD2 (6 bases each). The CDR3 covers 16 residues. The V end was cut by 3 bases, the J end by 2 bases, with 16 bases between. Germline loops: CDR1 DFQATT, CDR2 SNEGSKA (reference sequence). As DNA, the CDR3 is TGCAGTGCTAGCCTCGGGGGCGCGTATAACACCGGGGAGCTGTTTTTT. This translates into CSASLGGAYNTGELFF.

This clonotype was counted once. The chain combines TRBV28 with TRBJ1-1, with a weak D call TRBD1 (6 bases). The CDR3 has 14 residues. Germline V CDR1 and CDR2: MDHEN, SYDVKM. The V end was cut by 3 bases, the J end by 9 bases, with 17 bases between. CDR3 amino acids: CASSLRAGEVKAFF. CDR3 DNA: TGTGCCAGCAGTTTGAGGGCAGGGGAGGTGAAAGCTTTCTTT.

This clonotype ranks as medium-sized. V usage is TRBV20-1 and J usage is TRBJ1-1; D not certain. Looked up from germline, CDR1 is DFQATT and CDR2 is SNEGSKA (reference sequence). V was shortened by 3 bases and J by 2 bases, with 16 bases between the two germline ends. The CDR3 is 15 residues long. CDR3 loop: CSASSPLTANTEAFF. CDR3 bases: TGCAGTGCTAGTTCCCCCCTTACAGCCAACACTGAAGCTTTCTTT.